The 22 T cell receptor beta chains reported below all come from one sample, sequenced in a study of control samples from healthy donors and cancer patients. Assay used: immunoSEQ multiplex PCR; TCRdb lists only in-frame clones, some missing. This sample has 95,000 to 150,000 clones; about 92% occur once, and the top ten carry 0.55% to 0.6%. The sequencing input was PBMCs. Source of these receptors: a man older than 75 with head and neck cancer.

CDR3 amino acids: CASSSRDGRNYGYTF. The CDR3 nucleotides read TGTGCCAGCAGTTCCAGGGACGGGCGGAACTATGGCTACACCTTC. This sequence joins TRBV28 and TRBJ1-2, with a tentative D call TRBD1 (5 bases). CDR3 size: 15 residues. Between the trimmed V and J ends, which lost 4 bases and 2 bases, there was a span of 14 bases. Germline V gene sequence: CDR1 MDHEN, CDR2 SYDVKM.

The chain carries TRBV6-1 and TRBJ1-2; 7 bases are shared with TRBD1. The germline V gene encodes CDR1 MNHNS and CDR2 SASEGT. CDR3 length: 14 residues. Trimming at V came to 2 bases and at J to 4 bases, leaving 4 bases not matched to a gene. This CDR3 is CASSETGDGYGYTF. CDR3 DNA: TGTGCCAGCAGTGAAACAGGGGATGGCTATGGCTACACCTTC.

This chain joins TRBV30 and TRBJ1-1; the match to TRBD1 covers 7 bases. V lost 7 bases and J lost 0; bases outside the gene matches: 2. CDR1 is GTSNPN and CDR2 is SVGIG in the germline V gene (reference sequence). The CDR3 covers 12 residues. The CDR3 coding sequence is TGTGCCTTACAGGGGATGAACACTGAAGCTTTCTTT. It specifies CALQGMNTEAFF.

This clone occurred once. The chain employs TRBV7-9 and TRBJ1-1, with TRBD1 identical over 12 bases. The V segment lost 3 bases and the J segment 3 bases; nucleotides outside the gene matches: 5. Germline V gene lookup returns CDR1 SEHNR and CDR2 FQNEAQ (reference sequence). The CDR3 runs 16 residues. As DNA, the CDR3 is TGTGCCAGCAGCTTTTGGGGACAGGGGGCCCACACTGAAGCTTTCTTT. Protein product: CASSFWGQGAHTEAFF. The whole variable domain, filled in from reference TRBV7-9 and TRBJ1-1, reads DTGVSQNPRHKITKRGQNVTFRCDPISEHNRLYWYRQTLGQGPEFLTYFQNEAQLEKSRLLSDRFSAERPKGSFSTLEIQRTEQGDSAMYLCASSFWGQGAHTEAFFGQGTRLTVV.

V and J are TRBV7-8 and TRBJ2-5, with TRBD2 as a possible D gene (6 bases). This CDR3 is 15 amino acids long. The ends were cut back, 2 bases at V and 4 bases at J, with 14 bases in the middle. CDR1 is SGHVS and CDR2 is FQNEAQ in the germline V gene. The DNA of the CDR3 is TGTGCCAGCAGCTTAAGATTGCAGGGAGGAGAGACCCAGTACTTC. Translating gives CASSLRLQGGETQYF. The whole variable domain, remainder taken from reference TRBV7-8 and TRBJ2-5, is GAGVSQSPRYKVAKRGQDVALRCDPISGHVSLFWYQQALGQGPEFLTYFQNEAQLDKSGLPSDRFFAERPEGSVSTLKIQRTQQEDSAVYLCASSLRLQGGETQYFGPGTRLLVL.

This clone was seen once. CDR3 nucleotide sequence: TGTGCTACCCAGGGCGCGCGGGTGAACACTGAAGCTTTCTTT. This sequence encodes CATQGARVNTEAFF. V usage is TRBV2 and J usage is TRBJ1-1, with a weak D call TRBD1 (5 bases). The CDR3 has 14 residues. Germline V gene sequence: CDR1 SNHLY, CDR2 FYNNEI.

V and J are TRBV9 and TRBJ1-2, with 10 bases aligning to TRBD1. The CDR3 spans 15 residues. V lost 2 bases, J lost 8 bases, and 9 bases stayed unmatched. In germline, CDR1 is SGDLS, CDR2 YYNGEE. The CDR3 loop reads CASSVGGTGALGYTF. The CDR3 nucleotides read TGTGCCAGCAGCGTTGGTGGGACAGGGGCGTTGGGCTACACCTTC.

Concerning this clone: One junction end does not reproduce the germline sequence, and a read error may be involved. The chain combines TRBV5-6 with TRBJ2-4, with TRBD2 identical over 9 bases. The CDR3 is 11 amino acids. In germline, CDR1 is SGHDT, CDR2 YYEEEE. CDR3 in DNA: TGTGCCAGCGGAGTCGGACTAGCGCTCTTGTTC. This gives the protein CASGVGLALLF.

The chain has TRBV27 and TRBJ2-2, with 8 bases matching TRBD2. V lost 6 bases to trimming and J lost 6 bases; unmatched junction nucleotides: 12. This CDR3 has 16 amino acids. CDR1 is MNHEY, CDR2 SMNVEV, per germline (reference sequence). CDR3 sequence (DNA): TGTGCCAGCAGAAGGAATAGCGGGACTTTGGCCGGGGAGCTGTTTTTT. Encoded protein: CASRRNSGTLAGELFF.

This chain uses TRBV30 with TRBJ2-2; possibly TRBD2 for D (6 bases). CDR1 and CDR2 (germline): GTSNPN, SVGIG (reference sequence). The CDR3 contains 15 residues. The V and J ends lost 5 bases and 3 bases respectively, with 16 bases between them. The CDR3 bases are TGTGCCTGGGTCGGGGGAGGCTTAGACACCGGGGAGCTGTTTTTT. This codes for CAWVGGGLDTGELFF. Full variable domain (outside the CDR3, taken from reference TRBV30 and TRBJ2-2): SQTIHQWPATLVQPVGSPLSLECTVEGTSNPNLYWYRQAAGRGLQLLFYSVGIGQISSEVPQNLSASRPQDRQFILSSKKLLLSDSGFYLCAWVGGGLDTGELFFGEGSRLTVL.

The chain links TRBV7-6 to TRBJ2-7, with a weak D call TRBD1 (6 bases). CDR3 length: 16 residues. Per the germline V gene, CDR1 is SGHVS and CDR2 is FNYEAQ. The V gene lost 5 bases and the J gene lost 0 bases, with 17 bases spanning the gap. CDR3 sequence reads: CASSPPPRTDSYEQYF. The CDR3, as DNA: TGTGCCAGCAGCCCCCCACCAAGGACAGACTCCTACGAGCAGTACTTC.

This clone appeared a single time. J is TRBJ2-5 and V is TRBV18; no firm D call. CDR3 size: 15 residues. The V end was cut by 0 bases, the J end by 4 bases, with 12 bases between. Germline V gene lookup returns CDR1 KGHSH and CDR2 LQKENI. The DNA for the CDR3 is TGTGCCAGCTCACCACCCGGGTCCGTGAGAGAGACCCAGTACTTC. This codes for CASSPPGSVRETQYF.

The chain couples TRBV7-6 to TRBJ1-4, with D hard to call. Germline V gene lookup returns CDR1 SGHVS and CDR2 FNYEAQ. This CDR3 comprises 16 residues. The V and J ends lost 5 bases and 0 bases respectively, with 13 bases between them. CDR3: CASSPTITSTNEKLFF. DNA for the CDR3: TGTGCCAGCAGCCCTACAATAACCTCAACTAATGAAAAACTGTTTTTT.

V is TRBV12-3 or TRBV12-4 and J is TRBJ1-4, with unresolved D. CDR3 length equals 13 residues. Trimming removed 6 bases at V and 8 bases at J, with 13 bases between. The CDR3 sequence: CASSPTGDEKLFF. In DNA, the CDR3 is TGTGCCAGCAGCCCGACGGGAGACGAAAAACTGTTTTTT.

The genes are TRBV11-3 and TRBJ2-2, with D perhaps TRBD1 (5 bases). CDR3 length: 15 amino acids. Between the trimmed V and J ends, which lost 4 bases and 1 base, there was a span of 10 bases. From germline, CDR1 is SGHNT and CDR2 YENEEA. The DNA of the CDR3 is TGTGCCAGCAGCTCTCGACAGAAGAACACCGGGGAGCTGTTTTTT. This translates into CASSSRQKNTGELFF.

The chain couples TRBV2 to TRBJ1-5; D unclear. Per germline, CDR1 SNHLY and CDR2 FYNNEI. CDR3 size: 13 residues. Deletions cut 7 bases from V and 9 bases from J, with 16 bases between. The CDR3 here is CASNLDALRPQHF. CDR3 coding DNA: TGTGCCAGCAATCTGGACGCGCTCCGGCCCCAGCATTTT.

The chain employs TRBV27 and TRBJ1-2; D is unresolved. The CDR3 has 13 amino acids. The ends were cut back, 6 bases at V and 0 bases at J, with 8 bases in the middle. Looked up from germline, CDR1 is MNHEY and CDR2 is SMNVEV (reference sequence). CDR3 DNA sequence: TGTGCCAGCAGCGCCCATGCTAACTATGGCTACACCTTC. Translating gives CASSAHANYGYTF.

J is TRBJ2-2 and V is TRBV5-1; 9 bases agree with TRBD1. The CDR3 totals 15 residues. Germline V gives CDR1 SGHRS, CDR2 YFSETQ. With 4 bases clipped from V and 4 bases from J, the junction kept 5 bases outside the gene matches. CDR3 protein: CASSPSTGGTGELFF. The CDR3 nucleotides read TGCGCCAGCAGCCCGTCGACAGGGGGCACCGGGGAGCTGTTTTTT.

The rearrangement uses TRBV7-2 and TRBJ2-3; no definite D call. The germline V gene has CDR1 SGHTA and CDR2 FQGNSA. This CDR3 has 15 amino acids. V was cut by 4 bases and J by 1 base, with 12 bases left in between. The CDR3 nucleotides are TGTGCCAGCAGCTCCCGTCCTCTTCGCACAGATACGCAGTATTTT. As protein: CASSSRPLRTDTQYF.

The CDR3 nucleotides read TGTGCCTGGGAGGGCGGGGGCGATACGCAGTATTTT. Protein sequence: CAWEGGGDTQYF. This chain connects TRBV30 to TRBJ2-3, with D perhaps TRBD2 (7 bases). The germline V gene has CDR1 GTSNPN and CDR2 SVGIG (reference sequence). Trimming cost V 5 bases and J 6 bases, with 12 bases left between them. This CDR3 comprises 12 residues.

This clone was detected only a few times. This chain links TRBV10-3 with TRBJ1-4; 10 positions agree with TRBD1. CDR1 is ENHRY, CDR2 SYGVKD, per germline. This CDR3 is 15 amino acids long. Trimming removed 10 bases from V and 7 bases from J; junction bases left unmatched: 12. The CDR3 protein is CATGQGGGGSEKLFF. DNA for the CDR3: TGTGCCACCGGACAGGGGGGGGGAGGAAGTGAAAAACTGTTTTTT.

In this sample, this clone turned up a few times. This chain uses TRBV24-1 with TRBJ1-3; possibly TRBD1 for D (5 bases). From germline, CDR1 is KGHDR and CDR2 SFDVKD. V lost 11 bases to trimming and J lost 4 bases, with 20 bases between them. This CDR3 spans 15 amino acids. The CDR3: CASQTVVEKGNTIYF. The DNA of the CDR3 is TGTGCCAGCCAGACAGTGGTTGAAAAGGGAAACACCATATATTTT.